This TCR beta chain is drawn from a study of vaccination and CD4 T cells after COVID-19. About the research overall: Between diagnosis and the drawing of post-COVID samples lay a median around 100 days (range 35 to 161).

Documented time point: late sampling 161 to 241 days after vaccination in three convalescent patients. Sample treatment: roughly 10-day PBMC culture with coronavirus spike peptide pools or control peptides (ViraFEST assay). The Oncomine TCR Beta short-read assay was what sequenced the DNA obtained from cultured CD4+ T cells. One entry per CDR3 protein results from TCRdb running MiXCR on the PCR reads. The sample has 20,000 to 25,000 distinct CDR3 sequences, around 37% seen once. This clonotype is labeled medium-sized. Its specificity is not known. The CDR3 covers 13 residues. From germline, CDR1 is SEHNR and CDR2 FQNEAQ (reference sequence). V gave up 0 bases and J gave up 7 bases, with 9 bases separating them.

The chain carries TRBV7-9 and TRBJ2-5; D call uncertain. The sample here was CD4+ T cells from blood, cultured in vitro, taken about 7 months after SARS-CoV-2 vaccination. This sequence was found in a human donor who had recovered from COVID-19. CDR3 nucleotide sequence: TGTGCCAGCAGCTTAGCACACGTTGGGACCCAGTACTTC. It specifies CASSLAHVGTQYF.